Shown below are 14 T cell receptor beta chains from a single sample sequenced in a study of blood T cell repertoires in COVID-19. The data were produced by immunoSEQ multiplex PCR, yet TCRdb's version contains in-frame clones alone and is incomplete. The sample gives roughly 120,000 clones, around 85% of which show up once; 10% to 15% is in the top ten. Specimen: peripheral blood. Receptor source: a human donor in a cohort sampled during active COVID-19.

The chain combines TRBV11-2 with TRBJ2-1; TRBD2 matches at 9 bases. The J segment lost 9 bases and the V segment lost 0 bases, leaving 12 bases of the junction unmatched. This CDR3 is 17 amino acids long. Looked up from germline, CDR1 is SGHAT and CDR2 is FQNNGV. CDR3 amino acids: CASSLDHGRGGRFEQFF. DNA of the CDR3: TGTGCCAGCAGCTTAGATCATGGGCGGGGGGGCCGTTTTGAGCAGTTCTTC. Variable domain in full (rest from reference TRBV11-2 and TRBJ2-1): EAGVAQSPRYKIIEKRQSVAFWCNPISGHATLYWYQQILGQGPKLLIQFQNNGVVDDSQLPKDRFSAERLKGVDSTLKIQPAKLEDSAVYLCASSLDHGRGGRFEQFFGPGTRLTVL.

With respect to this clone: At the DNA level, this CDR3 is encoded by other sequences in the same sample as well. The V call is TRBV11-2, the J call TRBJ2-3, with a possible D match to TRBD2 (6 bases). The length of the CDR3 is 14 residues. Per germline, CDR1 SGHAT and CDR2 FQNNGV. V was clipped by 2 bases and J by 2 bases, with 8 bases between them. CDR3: CASSLTGVTDTQYF. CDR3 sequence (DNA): TGTGCCAGCAGCTTAACGGGGGTCACAGATACGCAGTATTTT.

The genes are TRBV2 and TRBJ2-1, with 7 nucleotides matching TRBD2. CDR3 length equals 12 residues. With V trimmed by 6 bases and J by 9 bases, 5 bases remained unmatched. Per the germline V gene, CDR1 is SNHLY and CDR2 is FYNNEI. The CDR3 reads CASSIAGVEQFF. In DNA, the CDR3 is TGTGCCAGCAGCATTGCGGGGGTTGAGCAGTTCTTC.

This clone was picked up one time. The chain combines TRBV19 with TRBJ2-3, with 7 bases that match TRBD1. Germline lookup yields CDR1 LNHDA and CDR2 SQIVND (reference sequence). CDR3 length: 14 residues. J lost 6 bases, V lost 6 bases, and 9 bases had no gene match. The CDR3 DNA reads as TGTGCCAGTAGAGCGACAGGGACAAGGGATACGCAGTATTTT. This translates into CASRATGTRDTQYF.

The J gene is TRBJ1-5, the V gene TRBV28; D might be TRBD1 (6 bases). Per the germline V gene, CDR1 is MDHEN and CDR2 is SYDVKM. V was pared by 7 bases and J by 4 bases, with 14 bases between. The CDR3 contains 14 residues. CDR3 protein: CASIMQGTNQPQHF. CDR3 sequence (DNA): TGTGCCAGCATAATGCAGGGGACAAATCAGCCCCAGCATTTT.

DNA of the CDR3: TGCAGCGTTGCCCGGGACAGGGGTGAAAAACTGTTTTTT. Encoded protein: CSVARDRGEKLFF. V and J are TRBV29-1 and TRBJ1-4; 10 nucleotides line up with TRBD1. The CDR3 runs to 13 residues. Losses at the gene ends were 4 bases for V and 7 bases for J; bases not matched to a gene: 3. Germline values: CDR1 SQVTM, CDR2 ANQGSEA. Based on the CDR3 plus reference TRBV29-1 and TRBJ1-4, the full variable domain is SAVISQKPSRDICQRGTSLTIQCQVDSQVTMMFWYRQQPGQSLTLIATANQGSEATYESGFVIDKFPISRPNLTFSTLTVSNMSPEDSSIYLCSVARDRGEKLFFGSGTQLSVL.

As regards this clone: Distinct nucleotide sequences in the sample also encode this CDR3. The CDR3: CASSIGTGPYEQYF. CDR3 bases: TGTGCCAGTAGTATAGGAACAGGACCCTACGAGCAGTACTTC. V usage is TRBV19 and J usage is TRBJ2-7, with D possibly TRBD1 on 5 matching bases. The CDR3 has 14 residues. CDR1 and CDR2 (germline): LNHDA, SQIVND (reference sequence). The ends were cut back, 1 base at V and 2 bases at J, with 9 bases in the middle.

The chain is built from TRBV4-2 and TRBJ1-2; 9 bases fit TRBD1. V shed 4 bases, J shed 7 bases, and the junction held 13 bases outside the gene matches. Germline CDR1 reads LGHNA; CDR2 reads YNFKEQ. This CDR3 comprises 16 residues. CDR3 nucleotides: TGTGCCAGCAGCCTAAATACAGGGGGCGCGACGGGTGGCTACACCTTC. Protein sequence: CASSLNTGGATGGYTF.

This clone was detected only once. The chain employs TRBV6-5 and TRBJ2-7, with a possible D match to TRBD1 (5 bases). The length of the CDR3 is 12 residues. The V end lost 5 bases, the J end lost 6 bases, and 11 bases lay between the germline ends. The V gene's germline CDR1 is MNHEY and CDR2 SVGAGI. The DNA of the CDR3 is TGTGCCAGCAGTACGCAGGGTGTCGAGCAGTACTTC. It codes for CASSTQGVEQYF.

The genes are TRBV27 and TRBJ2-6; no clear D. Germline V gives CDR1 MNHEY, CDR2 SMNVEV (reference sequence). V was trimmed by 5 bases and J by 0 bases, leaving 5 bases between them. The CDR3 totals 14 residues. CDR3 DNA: TGTGCCAGCAGTCAACTCTCTGGGGCCAACGTCCTGACTTTC. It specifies CASSQLSGANVLTF.

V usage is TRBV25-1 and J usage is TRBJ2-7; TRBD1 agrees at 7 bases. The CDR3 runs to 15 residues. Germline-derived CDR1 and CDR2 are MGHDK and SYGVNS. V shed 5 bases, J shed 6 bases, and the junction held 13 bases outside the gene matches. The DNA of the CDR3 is TGTGCCAGCAGTCCCCAAATAGGGGGCTCGGGCGAGCAGTACTTC. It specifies CASSPQIGGSGEQYF.

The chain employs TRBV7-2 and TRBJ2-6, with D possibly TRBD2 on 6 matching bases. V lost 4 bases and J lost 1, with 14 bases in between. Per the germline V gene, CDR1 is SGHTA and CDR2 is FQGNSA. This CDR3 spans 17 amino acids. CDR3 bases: TGTGCCAGCAGCTCCCAAATGAGCGGGTCTGGGGCCAACGTCCTGACTTTC. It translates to CASSSQMSGSGANVLTF.

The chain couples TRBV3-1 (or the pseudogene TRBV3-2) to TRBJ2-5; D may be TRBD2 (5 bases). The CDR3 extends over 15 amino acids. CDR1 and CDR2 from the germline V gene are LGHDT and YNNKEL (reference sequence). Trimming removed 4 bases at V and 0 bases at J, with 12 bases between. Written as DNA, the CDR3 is TGTGCCAGCAGCCCGGCTGAGGGCGACCAAGAGACCCAGTACTTC. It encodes CASSPAEGDQETQYF.

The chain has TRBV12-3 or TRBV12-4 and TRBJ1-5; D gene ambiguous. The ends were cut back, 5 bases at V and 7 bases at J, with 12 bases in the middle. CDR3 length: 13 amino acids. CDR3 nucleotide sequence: TGTGCCAGCAGTAAGGAGGTCGAGCAGCCCCAGCATTTT. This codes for CASSKEVEQPQHF.